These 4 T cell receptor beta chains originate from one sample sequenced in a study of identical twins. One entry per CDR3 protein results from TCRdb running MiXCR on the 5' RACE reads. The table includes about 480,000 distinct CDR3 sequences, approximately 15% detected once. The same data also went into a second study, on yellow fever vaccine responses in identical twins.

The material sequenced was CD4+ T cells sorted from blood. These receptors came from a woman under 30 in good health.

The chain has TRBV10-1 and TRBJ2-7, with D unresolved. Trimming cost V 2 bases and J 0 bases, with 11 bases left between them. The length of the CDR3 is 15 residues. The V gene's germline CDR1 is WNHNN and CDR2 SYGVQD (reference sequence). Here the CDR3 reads CASSEAVSNSYEQYF. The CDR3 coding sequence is TGCGCCAGCAGTGAGGCCGTCAGTAACTCCTACGAGCAGTACTTC.

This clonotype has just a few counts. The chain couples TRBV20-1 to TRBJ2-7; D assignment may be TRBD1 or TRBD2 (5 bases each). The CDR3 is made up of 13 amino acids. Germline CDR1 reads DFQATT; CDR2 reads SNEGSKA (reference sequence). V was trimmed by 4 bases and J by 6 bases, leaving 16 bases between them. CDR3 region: CSATPGPSLEQYF. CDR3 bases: TGCAGTGCTACTCCGGGACCCTCGCTCGAGCAGTACTTC.

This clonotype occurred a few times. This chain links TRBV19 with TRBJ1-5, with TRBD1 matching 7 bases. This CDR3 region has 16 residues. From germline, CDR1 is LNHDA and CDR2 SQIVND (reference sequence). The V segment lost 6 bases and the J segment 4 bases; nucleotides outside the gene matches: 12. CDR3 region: CASSPQTAGGNQPQHF. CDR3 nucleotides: TGTGCCAGTAGCCCCCAAACGGCAGGGGGGAATCAGCCCCAGCATTTT.

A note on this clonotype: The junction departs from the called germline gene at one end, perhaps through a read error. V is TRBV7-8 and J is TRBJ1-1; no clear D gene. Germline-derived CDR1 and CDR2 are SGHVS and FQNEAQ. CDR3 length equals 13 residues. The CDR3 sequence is CTSSLLRNTEAFF. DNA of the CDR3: TGTACCAGCAGCCTTCTCAGGAACACTGAAGCTTTCTTT.